The T cell receptor beta chain under discussion was sequenced for a study of beta chain features in type 1 diabetes. With regard to this clone: Its specificity is not known.

The V end was cut by 5 bases, the J end by 1 base, with 5 bases between. Germline V CDR1 and CDR2: SGHVS, FNYEAQ. The CDR3 has 12 amino acids. Study-level results: TCRB CDR3 length was moderately but significantly reduced in all four CD4+ subsets of Type 1 diabetes patients.

Reverse transcription of all isolated RNA meant that expressed TCRB transcripts were sequenced. The protocol was immunoSEQ multiplex PCR, while the TCRdb copy is restricted to in-frame clones and leaves out a portion. Among over 650,000 clones, over 12% were seen once, and the ten largest hold 0.04%. CD45RO/CCR7/CD25/CD127/CD95/CD27 staining was used to isolate CD4+ naive, central memory, regulatory and stem cell-like memory cells by sorting. This receptor was obtained from a man in his late teens or twenties with type 1 diabetes. The rearrangement links TRBV7-6 to TRBJ2-5; no definite D call. The sample consisted of naive CD4+ T cells from blood. CDR3 protein: CASSHPQETQYF. DNA of the CDR3: TGTGCCAGCAGCCACCCCCAAGAGACCCAGTACTTC.